This T cell receptor beta chain is from a study of blood T cells in healthy people across ages. Whole-study findings and limits: Diversity estimates from one million T cells were considered underestimates. Age brought a roughly linear fall in TCR beta diversity measured per million T cells. The unsorted PBMCs prevented any conclusive comparison of naive versus antigen-experienced cells. For the donors, CMV status was unknown and possibly confounded expanded clonotype changes.

A note on this clonotype: What it binds is unknown.

The V gene end was trimmed by 4 bases and the J gene end by 11 bases; junction bases not matched to a gene: 13. Germline V lookup: CDR1 DFQATT, CDR2 SNEGSKA (reference sequence). The CDR3 extends over 13 amino acids. PCR was performed a second time for 7 to 11 cycles using a sample-barcoded 5' primer and a J-beta primer mix. TCRdb re-called the 5' RACE reads through MiXCR, storing one row per CDR3 protein. This table holds over 300,000 distinct CDR3 sequences, about 55% found once. The gene calls are TRBV20-1 and TRBJ1-2, with 7 bases aligning to TRBD1. Sequenced input: blood. The TCR sequence derives from a man aged 55 to 70 in good health. The CDR3 sequence: CSATLGRGQGYTF. The CDR3 DNA is TGCAGTGCTACCTTAGGAAGGGGGCAGGGATACACCTTC.